Listed below are T cell receptor beta chains from one sample, sequenced in a study of T-cell memory formation after mild COVID-19. A single record per CDR3 protein comes from TCRdb applying MiXCR to the 5' RACE reads. Here the sample spans some 350,000 distinct CDR3 sequences, 13% being singletons. Sequenced input: PBMCs or a T cell subset sorted from them (not recorded which). These receptors came from a man aged 18 to 30 who had mild COVID-19 (a few samples of this study predate the infection). Cell type and time point are not known. CDR3s include the opening cysteine and the closing phenylalanine or tryptophan. Fields, in order: J gene, D gene, CDR3 length, V gene, clone size, CDR3 protein, CDR3 DNA. A D gene is named only where the DNA matches it firmly. Rows may omit the clone size; those that give it use once, few, many or a size class.

j_call: TRBJ2-1; d_call: TRBD1; cdr3_length: 15; v_call: TRBV6-5; clone_size: few; cdr3_aa: CASSWADRGYAEQFF; cdr3_nt: TGTGCCAGCAGTTGGGCAGACAGGGGGTATGCTGAGCAGTTCTTC
j_call: TRBJ1-1; d_call: .; cdr3_length: 14; v_call: TRBV20-1; clone_size: few; cdr3_aa: CSAIEGPVNTEAFF; cdr3_nt: TGCAGTGCAATCGAGGGACCTGTGAACACTGAAGCTTTCTTT
j_call: TRBJ1-5; d_call: TRBD1; cdr3_length: 15; v_call: TRBV20-1; clone_size: .; cdr3_aa: CSAKVTGGANQPQHF; cdr3_nt: TGCAGTGCCAAGGTAACAGGGGGCGCGAATCAGCCCCAGCATTTT
j_call: TRBJ2-6; d_call: .; cdr3_length: 18; v_call: TRBV4-3; clone_size: .; cdr3_aa: CASSQVMGGFSGANVLTF; cdr3_nt: TGCGCCAGCAGCCAAGTTATGGGTGGATTCTCTGGGGCCAACGTCCTGACTTTC
j_call: TRBJ1-6; d_call: .; cdr3_length: 16; v_call: TRBV6-4; clone_size: .; cdr3_aa: CASRNLRAGANSPLHF; cdr3_nt: TGTGCCAGCAGGAATCTTCGGGCAGGGGCTAATTCACCCCTCCACTTT
j_call: TRBJ2-1; d_call: .; cdr3_length: 15; v_call: TRBV4-3; clone_size: many; cdr3_aa: CASSQDQVSTNEQFF; cdr3_nt: TGCGCCAGCAGCCAAGATCAGGTCAGCACGAATGAGCAGTTCTTC
j_call: TRBJ1-2; d_call: .; cdr3_length: 13; v_call: TRBV9; clone_size: .; cdr3_aa: CASSVTGREGYTF; cdr3_nt: TGTGCCAGCAGCGTAACCGGGAGGGAGGGCTACACCTTC
j_call: TRBJ2-3; d_call: TRBD2; cdr3_length: 16; v_call: TRBV9; clone_size: few; cdr3_aa: CASSYSRGGPSDTQYF; cdr3_nt: TGTGCCAGCAGCTATTCCCGGGGGGGACCATCAGATACGCAGTATTTT
j_call: TRBJ2-2; d_call: TRBD2; cdr3_length: 17; v_call: TRBV20-1; clone_size: many; cdr3_aa: CSARATSGGRGTGELFF; cdr3_nt: TGCAGTGCTAGAGCGACTAGCGGGGGGCGGGGCACCGGGGAGCTGTTTTTT
j_call: TRBJ2-5; d_call: TRBD2; cdr3_length: 14; v_call: TRBV25-1; clone_size: few; cdr3_aa: CASRLAGPGETQYF; cdr3_nt: TGTGCCAGCAGACTAGCGGGGCCCGGAGAGACCCAGTACTTC
j_call: TRBJ2-3; d_call: .; cdr3_length: 15; v_call: TRBV10-1; clone_size: .; cdr3_aa: CASSAGRAWADTQYF; cdr3_nt: TGCGCCAGCAGTGCCGGCAGGGCGTGGGCAGATACGCAGTATTTT
j_call: TRBJ2-2; d_call: .; cdr3_length: 13; v_call: TRBV4-1; clone_size: .; cdr3_aa: CATSPRDTGELFF; cdr3_nt: TGCGCGACCAGCCCACGAGACACCGGGGAGCTGTTTTTT
j_call: TRBJ2-1; d_call: TRBD1; cdr3_length: 14; v_call: TRBV2; clone_size: .; cdr3_aa: CASQGVGGSNEQFF; cdr3_nt: TGTGCCAGCCAGGGGGTTGGAGGTAGCAATGAGCAGTTCTTC
j_call: TRBJ1-2; d_call: TRBD1; cdr3_length: 16; v_call: TRBV5-1; clone_size: few; cdr3_aa: CASSFGTGGPGYGYTF; cdr3_nt: TGCGCCAGCAGCTTCGGGACAGGGGGCCCGGGGTATGGCTACACCTTC
j_call: TRBJ1-4; d_call: TRBD1; cdr3_length: 16; v_call: TRBV4-3; clone_size: .; cdr3_aa: CASSQGPGQANEKLFF; cdr3_nt: TGCGCCAGCAGCCAAGGACCAGGACAGGCTAATGAAAAACTGTTTTTT
j_call: TRBJ2-1; d_call: .; cdr3_length: 11; v_call: TRBV29-1; clone_size: many; cdr3_aa: CSARAYNEQFF; cdr3_nt: TGCAGCGCGCGTGCCTACAATGAGCAGTTCTTC
j_call: TRBJ2-2; d_call: TRBD2; cdr3_length: 15; v_call: TRBV6-5; clone_size: few; cdr3_aa: CASRPGLARTGELFF; cdr3_nt: TGTGCCAGCAGGCCAGGACTAGCGAGGACCGGGGAGCTGTTTTTT
j_call: TRBJ1-1; d_call: .; cdr3_length: 11; v_call: TRBV28; clone_size: many; cdr3_aa: CASSFREGAFF; cdr3_nt: TGTGCCAGCAGTTTCCGGGAGGGGGCTTTCTTT
j_call: TRBJ1-6; d_call: .; cdr3_length: 13; v_call: TRBV5-1; clone_size: many; cdr3_aa: CASSLDGNSPLHF; cdr3_nt: TGCGCCAGCAGCTTGGACGGAAATTCACCCCTCCACTTT
j_call: TRBJ2-3; d_call: TRBD1; cdr3_length: 15; v_call: TRBV6-6; clone_size: many; cdr3_aa: CASSPGQGGTDTQYF; cdr3_nt: TGTGCCAGCAGCCCGGGACAGGGGGGCACAGATACGCAGTATTTT